The 9 T cell receptor beta chains reported below all come from one sample, sequenced in a study of blood T cell repertoires in COVID-19. Some clones are missing from TCRdb's copy, which holds only in-frame ones; the method was immunoSEQ multiplex PCR. The sample lists some 90,000 clones; 89% were seen once. Sequences were obtained from peripheral blood. These receptors came from a man aged 50-60 years with acute or convalescent COVID-19.

The chain combines TRBV9 with TRBJ1-3, with TRBD1 matching over 7 bases. CDR1 SGDLS and CDR2 YYNGEE come from the germline V gene. This CDR3 comprises 16 residues. V dropped 4 bases and J dropped 2; count of bases not matched to a gene: 9. The chain's CDR3 is CASSSTTGYPGNTIYF. For the CDR3, the DNA is TGTGCCAGCAGCTCCACGACAGGGTACCCTGGAAACACCATATATTTT.

The rearrangement links TRBV6-1 to TRBJ1-5; TRBD1 might be the D (6 bases). V dropped 2 bases and J dropped 7 bases, with 12 bases sitting between them. Germline values: CDR1 MNHNS, CDR2 SASEGT. CDR3 length: 14 residues. DNA for the CDR3: TGTGCCAGCAGTGAACAGGGGACGGGGCAGCCCCAGCATTTT. It encodes CASSEQGTGQPQHF.

This clone appeared a single time. This sequence joins TRBV7-9 and TRBJ2-1; 8 nucleotides match TRBD2. This CDR3 comprises 15 residues. With 5 bases clipped from V and 3 bases from J, the junction kept 6 bases outside the gene matches. Per germline, CDR1 SEHNR and CDR2 FQNEAQ (reference sequence). CDR3 loop: CASSRSGGGYNEQFF. The CDR3 DNA follows: TGTGCCAGCAGCCGGAGCGGGGGCGGCTACAATGAGCAGTTCTTC.

Here the CDR3 reads CASSLGLLRDTGELFF. The CDR3 nucleotides read TGTGCCAGCAGCTTGGGGCTTCTACGGGACACCGGGGAGCTGTTTTTT. The chain is built from TRBV5-8 and TRBJ2-2; D ambiguous. The CDR3 extends over 16 amino acids. V was shortened by 0 bases and J by 3 bases, with 12 bases between the two germline ends. Looked up from germline, CDR1 is SGHTS and CDR2 is YDEGEE.

This clone appeared once. V and J are TRBV3-1 (or the pseudogene TRBV3-2) and TRBJ2-3, with 9 bases that match TRBD2. V was pared by 8 bases and J by 0 bases, with 15 bases of the junction left unmatched. This CDR3 contains 18 residues. Germline values: CDR1 LGHDT, CDR2 YNNKEL (reference sequence). CDR3 DNA: TGTGCCAGCGGTCGGGGTTTTCCGGCGGGGGGGAGCACAGATACGCAGTATTTT. It translates to CASGRGFPAGGSTDTQYF.

In its sample, this clone was seen a few times. The J gene is TRBJ2-1, the V gene TRBV19; no clear D. The CDR3 consists of 13 residues. Between the trimmed V and J ends, which lost 4 bases and 7 bases, there was a span of 11 bases. The germline V gene encodes CDR1 LNHDA and CDR2 SQIVND (reference sequence). Written as DNA, the CDR3 is TGTGCCAGTAGTACAACAATAAGAAATGAGCAGTTCTTC. Its protein product is CASSTTIRNEQFF.

The chain has TRBV9 and TRBJ2-1; TRBD2 is a possible D gene (7 bases). Germline V lookup: CDR1 SGDLS, CDR2 YYNGEE. The CDR3 runs 17 residues. The V gene lost 0 bases and the J gene lost 0 bases, with 13 bases spanning the gap. The CDR3 DNA reads TGTGCCAGCAGCGTAGATGGCGGGGGCCACTCCTACAATGAGCAGTTCTTC. Its translation is CASSVDGGGHSYNEQFF.

This clone was observed once. The J gene is TRBJ2-5, the V gene TRBV10-3, with TRBD1 matching 7 bases. The CDR3 has 15 amino acids. The V gene's germline CDR1 is ENHRY and CDR2 SYGVKD. Losses at the gene ends were 3 bases for V and 5 bases for J; bases not matched to a gene: 9. CDR3 nucleotide sequence: TGTGCCATCAGTGATATACAGGGGATTGGGGAGACCCAGTACTTC. The encoded protein is CAISDIQGIGETQYF.

The chain links TRBV3-1 (or the pseudogene TRBV3-2) to TRBJ2-3; 11 bases fit TRBD2. Germline loops: CDR1 LGHDT, CDR2 YNNKEL (reference sequence). V gave up 3 bases and J gave up 9 bases; unmatched junction bases: 5. This CDR3 spans 14 amino acids. This chain's CDR3 is CASSHSGGAGTQYF. In DNA, the CDR3 is TGTGCCAGCAGCCATAGCGGGGGGGCCGGGACGCAGTATTTT.